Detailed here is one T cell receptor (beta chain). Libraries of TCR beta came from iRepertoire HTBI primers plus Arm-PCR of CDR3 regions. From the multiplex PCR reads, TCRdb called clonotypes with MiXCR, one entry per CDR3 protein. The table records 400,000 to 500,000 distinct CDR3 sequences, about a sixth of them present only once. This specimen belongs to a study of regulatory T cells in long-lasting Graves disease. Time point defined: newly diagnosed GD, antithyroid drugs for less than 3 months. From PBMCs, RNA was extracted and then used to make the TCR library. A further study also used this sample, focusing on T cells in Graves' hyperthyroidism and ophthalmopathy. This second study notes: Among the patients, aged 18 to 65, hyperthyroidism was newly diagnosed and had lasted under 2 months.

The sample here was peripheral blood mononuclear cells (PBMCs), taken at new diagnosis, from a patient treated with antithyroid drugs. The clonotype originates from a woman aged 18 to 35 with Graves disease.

The CDR3 loop reads CASRPSTSTYNEQFF. Written as DNA, the CDR3 is TGTGCCAGCAGACCCTCGACTTCTACCTACAATGAGCAGTTCTTC. The rearrangement links TRBV27 to TRBJ2-1; D remains unclear. Trimming shortened V by 6 bases and J by 2 bases, and 14 bases separated the two germline ends. The CDR3 loop spans 15 amino acids. Germline V gene data show CDR1 as MNHEY and CDR2 as SMNVEV (reference sequence).